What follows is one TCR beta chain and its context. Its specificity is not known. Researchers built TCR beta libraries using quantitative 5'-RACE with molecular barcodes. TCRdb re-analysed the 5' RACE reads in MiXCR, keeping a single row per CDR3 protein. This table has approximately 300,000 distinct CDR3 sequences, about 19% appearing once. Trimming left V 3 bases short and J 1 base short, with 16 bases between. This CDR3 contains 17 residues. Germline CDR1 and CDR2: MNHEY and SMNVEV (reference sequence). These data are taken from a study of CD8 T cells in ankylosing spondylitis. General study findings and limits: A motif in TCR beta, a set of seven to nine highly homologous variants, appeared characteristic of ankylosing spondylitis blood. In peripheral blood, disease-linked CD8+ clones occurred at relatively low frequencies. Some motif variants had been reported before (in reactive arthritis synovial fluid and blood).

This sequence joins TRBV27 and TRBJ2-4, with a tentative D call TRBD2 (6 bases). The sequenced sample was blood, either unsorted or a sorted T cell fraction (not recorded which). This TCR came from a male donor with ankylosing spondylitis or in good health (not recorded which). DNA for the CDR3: TGTGCCAGCAGTTTTCCGACCGGCGGGGTGGCCAAAAACATTCAGTACTTC. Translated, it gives CASSFPTGGVAKNIQYF.